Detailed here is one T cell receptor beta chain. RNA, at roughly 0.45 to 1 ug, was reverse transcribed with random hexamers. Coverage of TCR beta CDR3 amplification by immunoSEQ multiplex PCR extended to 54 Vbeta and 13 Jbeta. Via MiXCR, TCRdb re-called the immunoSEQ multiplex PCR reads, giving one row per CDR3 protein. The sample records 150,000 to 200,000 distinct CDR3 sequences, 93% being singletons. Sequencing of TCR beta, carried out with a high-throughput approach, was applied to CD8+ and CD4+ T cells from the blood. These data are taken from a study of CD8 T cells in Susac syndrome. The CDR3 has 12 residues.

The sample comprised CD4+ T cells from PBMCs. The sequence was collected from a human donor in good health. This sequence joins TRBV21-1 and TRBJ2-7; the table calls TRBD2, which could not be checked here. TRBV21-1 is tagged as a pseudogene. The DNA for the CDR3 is TGTGCCAGTAGCGGACTTCCCTACGAGCAGTACTTC. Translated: CASSGLPYEQYF.